Shown below are 14 T cell receptor beta chains from a single sample sequenced in a study of blood T cells in healthy people across ages. Then a second PCR, running roughly 7 to 11 cycles, was carried out with a sample-barcoded 5' primer and a J-beta primer mix. TCRdb redid the calling of the 5' RACE reads with MiXCR, one entry per CDR3 protein. The sample comprises approximately 490,000 distinct CDR3 sequences, more than 20% of which are singletons, and 7.5% to 9% rests with the top ten. This same sample was also taken into another study, of T cells of mothers and their children.

The source material was blood. The receptors shown here come from a boy aged 10-17 years in good health.

This clonotype came up a few times. The chain combines TRBV27 with TRBJ2-3, with D perhaps being TRBD1 or TRBD2 (6 bases each). The CDR3 loop spans 14 amino acids. From germline, CDR1 is MNHEY and CDR2 SMNVEV (reference sequence). The ends were cut back, 9 bases at V and 2 bases at J, with 15 bases in the middle. CDR3 protein: CASWRGVHTDTQYF. The DNA for the CDR3 is TGTGCCAGTTGGAGGGGGGTACACACAGATACGCAGTATTTT.

This clonotype was seen only a few times. The chain links TRBV10-3 to TRBJ2-5; 9 nucleotides agree with TRBD1. In germline, CDR1 is ENHRY, CDR2 SYGVKD. V shed 4 bases, J shed 0 bases, and the junction held 9 bases outside the gene matches. The CDR3 is 17 amino acids. The CDR3 nucleotides read TGTGCCATCAGTGGGGGGACCGGACAGGGGCACCAAGAGACCCAGTACTTC. Translated, it gives CAISGGTGQGHQETQYF.

This chain links TRBV28 with TRBJ2-2, with TRBD1 identical over 8 bases. The CDR3 loop spans 17 amino acids. V lost 8 bases and J lost 5; bases outside the gene matches: 16. Germline V gives CDR1 MDHEN, CDR2 SYDVKM. The CDR3 reads CASGWGQGASWTGELFF. The CDR3 bases are TGTGCCAGCGGATGGGGGCAGGGGGCGTCGTGGACCGGGGAGCTGTTTTTT.

This clonotype was detected only a few times. V gene TRBV24-1 combines with J gene TRBJ1-5, with D perhaps matching TRBD1 (6 bases). The CDR3 sequence is 15 residues long. Germline CDR1 and CDR2: KGHDR and SFDVKD. The ends were cut back, 5 bases at V and 2 bases at J, with 12 bases in the middle. CDR3 DNA: TGTGCCACCAGTGCGGGACAAGGGCGCAATCAGCCCCAGCATTTT. It codes for CATSAGQGRNQPQHF.

This clonotype showed up just a few times. The J gene is TRBJ2-2, the V gene TRBV5-1; D remains ambiguous. V dropped 0 bases and J dropped 4 bases, with 7 bases sitting between them. In germline, CDR1 is SGHRS, CDR2 YFSETQ. The CDR3 contains 14 residues. The CDR3 is CASSLAPTTGELFF. In DNA form, the CDR3 reads TGCGCCAGCAGCTTGGCCCCGACCACCGGGGAGCTGTTTTTT.

The rearrangement uses TRBV11-2 and TRBJ2-4, with TRBD1 identical over 10 bases. The V gene end was trimmed by 5 bases and the J gene end by 1 base; junction bases not matched to a gene: 5. In germline, CDR1 is SGHAT, CDR2 FQNNGV. There are 16 residues in the CDR3. CDR3 in DNA: TGTGCCAGCAGCAGACAGGGGGCTGGGGCCAAAAACATTCAGTACTTC. It codes for CASSRQGAGAKNIQYF. The whole variable domain, remainder taken from reference TRBV11-2 and TRBJ2-4, is EAGVAQSPRYKIIEKRQSVAFWCNPISGHATLYWYQQILGQGPKLLIQFQNNGVVDDSQLPKDRFSAERLKGVDSTLKIQPAKLEDSAVYLCASSRQGAGAKNIQYFGAGTRLSVL.

This rearrangement joins TRBV28 to TRBJ1-2; possible D gene TRBD1, 6 bases. V lost 3 bases, J lost 0 bases, and 14 bases lay in between. Germline V gene sequence: CDR1 MDHEN, CDR2 SYDVKM. This CDR3 contains 16 residues. CDR3 residues: CASSFMGGSANYGYTF. CDR3 sequence (DNA): TGTGCCAGCAGTTTCATGGGGGGCTCAGCTAACTATGGCTACACCTTC.

A few counts support this clonotype. V and J are TRBV12-3 or TRBV12-4 and TRBJ2-2, with TRBD2 matching 13 bases. After removal of 5 bases from V and 6 bases from J, the junction contained 9 bases not matched to a gene. The CDR3 totals 17 residues. In nucleotides, the CDR3 is TGTGCCAGCAGTAACACTAGCGGGAGGGTTAAGGCCGGGGAGCTGTTTTTT. Residues: CASSNTSGRVKAGELFF.

The rearrangement joins TRBV7-2 to TRBJ2-7, with D possibly matching TRBD2 (5 bases). This CDR3 contains 14 residues. Looked up from germline, CDR1 is SGHTA and CDR2 is FQGNSA. Trimming removed 0 bases at V and 6 bases at J, with 12 bases between. The CDR3 loop is CASSLALRGSEQYF. In nucleotides, the CDR3 is TGTGCCAGCAGCTTAGCGCTTAGAGGGTCCGAGCAGTACTTC. The entire variable domain, with the rest obtained from reference TRBV7-2 and TRBJ2-7, is as follows: GAGVSQSPSNKVTEKGKDVELRCDPISGHTALYWYRQSLGQGLEFLIYFQGNSAPDKSGLPSDRFSAERTGGSVSTLTIQRTQQEDSAVYLCASSLALRGSEQYFGPGTRLTVT.

This clonotype was found a few times. This chain joins TRBV7-2 and TRBJ1-5, with TRBD1 identical over 8 bases. The CDR3 has 15 amino acids. The V gene's germline CDR1 is SGHTA and CDR2 FQGNSA. V was pared by 5 bases and J by 6 bases, with 9 bases of the junction left unmatched. In nucleotides, the CDR3 is TGTGCCAGCAGCGCTGGACAGGGAGTAGGTCAGCCCCAGCATTTT. Translating gives CASSAGQGVGQPQHF.

The chain carries TRBV29-1 and TRBJ2-5; 8 bases map to TRBD1. Per the germline V gene, CDR1 is SQVTM and CDR2 is ANQGSEA. The junction had 5 bases not matched to a gene; V was cut back by 0 bases and J by 5 bases. The CDR3 is 14 amino acids. The CDR3 spells CSVEDGQGLETQYF. The CDR3 DNA reads TGCAGCGTTGAAGATGGACAGGGCTTGGAGACCCAGTACTTC. The whole variable domain, filled in from reference TRBV29-1 and TRBJ2-5, reads SAVISQKPSRDICQRGTSLTIQCQVDSQVTMMFWYRQQPGQSLTLIATANQGSEATYESGFVIDKFPISRPNLTFSTLTVSNMSPEDSSIYLCSVEDGQGLETQYFGPGTRLLVL.

This clonotype has a count of ten or more. V gene TRBV29-1 combines with J gene TRBJ1-1; 9 nucleotides agree with TRBD1. The CDR3 extends over 13 amino acids. After removal of 0 bases from V and 6 bases from J, the junction contained 2 bases not matched to a gene. The germline CDR1 and CDR2 sequences are SQVTM and ANQGSEA. The CDR3 DNA reads TGCAGCGTTGAAGAAGGGACAGGGCCTGAAGCTTTCTTT. Translation gives CSVEEGTGPEAFF.

The chain carries TRBV5-1 and TRBJ1-1, with TRBD1 identical over 8 bases. CDR3 length: 16 amino acids. V was pared by 3 bases and J by 0 bases, with 7 bases of the junction left unmatched. Germline loops: CDR1 SGHRS, CDR2 YFSETQ. As DNA, the CDR3 is TGCGCCAGCAGCTCCCGGACAGGGCCAGTGAACACTGAAGCTTTCTTT. Amino acid sequence: CASSSRTGPVNTEAFF.

This chain joins TRBV29-1 and TRBJ1-1; D is possibly TRBD1 (5 bases). CDR1 is SQVTM, CDR2 ANQGSEA, per germline. The CDR3 sequence is 12 residues long. Trimming removed 6 bases from V and 5 bases from J, with 13 bases in between. The CDR3: CSVGGSRTEAFF. As DNA, the CDR3 is TGCAGCGTCGGGGGATCGAGGACTGAAGCTTTCTTT.